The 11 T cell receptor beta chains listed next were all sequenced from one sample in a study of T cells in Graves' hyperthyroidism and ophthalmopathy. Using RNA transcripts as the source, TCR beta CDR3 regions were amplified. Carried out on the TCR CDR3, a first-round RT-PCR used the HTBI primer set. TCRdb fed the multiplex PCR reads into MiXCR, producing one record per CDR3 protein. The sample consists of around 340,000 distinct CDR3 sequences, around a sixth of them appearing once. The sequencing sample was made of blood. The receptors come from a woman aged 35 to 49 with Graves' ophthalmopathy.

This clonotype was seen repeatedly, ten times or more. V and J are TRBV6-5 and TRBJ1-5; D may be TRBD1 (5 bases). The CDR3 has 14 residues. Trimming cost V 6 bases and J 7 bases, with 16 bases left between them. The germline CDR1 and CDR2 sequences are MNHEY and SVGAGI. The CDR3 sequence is CASSASGGDQPQHF. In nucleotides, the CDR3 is TGTGCCAGCAGCGCTAGCGGGGGGGACCAGCCCCAGCATTTT.

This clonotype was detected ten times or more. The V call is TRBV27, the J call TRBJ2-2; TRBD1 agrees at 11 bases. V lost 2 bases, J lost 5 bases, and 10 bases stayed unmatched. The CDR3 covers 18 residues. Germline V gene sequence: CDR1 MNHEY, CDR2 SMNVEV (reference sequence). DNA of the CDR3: TGTGCCAGCAGTTTACGTCGGCGTGGACAGGGGGCGACCGGGGAGCTGTTTTTT. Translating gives CASSLRRRGQGATGELFF.

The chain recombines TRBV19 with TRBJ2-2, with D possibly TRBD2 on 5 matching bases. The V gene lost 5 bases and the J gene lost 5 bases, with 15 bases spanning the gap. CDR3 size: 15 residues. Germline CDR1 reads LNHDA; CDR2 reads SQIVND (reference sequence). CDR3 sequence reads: CASSPRSPGTGELFF. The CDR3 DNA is TGTGCCAGTAGTCCCCGAAGTCCGGGGACCGGGGAGCTGTTTTTT.

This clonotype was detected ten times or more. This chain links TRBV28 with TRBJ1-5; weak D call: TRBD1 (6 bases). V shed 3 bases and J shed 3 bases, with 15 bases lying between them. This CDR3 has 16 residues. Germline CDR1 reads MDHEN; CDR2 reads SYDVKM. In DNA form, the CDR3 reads TGTGCCAGCAGTTTGACCCCTAGGGGACACAATCAGCCCCAGCATTTT. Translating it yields CASSLTPRGHNQPQHF.

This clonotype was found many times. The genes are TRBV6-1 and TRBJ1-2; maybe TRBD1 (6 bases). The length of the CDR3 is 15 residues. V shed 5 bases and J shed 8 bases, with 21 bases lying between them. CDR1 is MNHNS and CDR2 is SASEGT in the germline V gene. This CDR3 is CASSRQGRLERGYTF. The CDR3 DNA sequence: TGTGCCAGCAGTCGCCAGGGGCGCCTGGAAAGGGGCTACACCTTC.

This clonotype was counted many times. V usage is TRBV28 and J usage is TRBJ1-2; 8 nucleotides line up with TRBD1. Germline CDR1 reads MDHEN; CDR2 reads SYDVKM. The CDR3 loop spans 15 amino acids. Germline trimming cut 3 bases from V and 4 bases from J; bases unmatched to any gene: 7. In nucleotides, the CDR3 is TGTGCCAGCAGTTTCCGGGACAGGACTACCTATGGCTACACCTTC. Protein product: CASSFRDRTTYGYTF.

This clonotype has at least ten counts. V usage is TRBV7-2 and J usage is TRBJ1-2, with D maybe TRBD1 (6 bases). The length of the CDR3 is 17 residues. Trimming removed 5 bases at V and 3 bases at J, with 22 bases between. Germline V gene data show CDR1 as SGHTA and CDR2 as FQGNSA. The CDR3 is CASSTLGRGPSYYGYTF. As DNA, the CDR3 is TGTGCCAGCAGCACCTTAGGTCGGGGGCCATCCTACTATGGCTACACCTTC.

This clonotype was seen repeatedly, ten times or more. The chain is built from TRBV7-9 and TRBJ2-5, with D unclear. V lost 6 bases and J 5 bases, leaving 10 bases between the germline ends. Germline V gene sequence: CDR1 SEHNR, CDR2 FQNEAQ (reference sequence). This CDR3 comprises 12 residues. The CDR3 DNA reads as TGTGCCAGCAGTCGACCCCAGGAGACCCAGTACTTC. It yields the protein CASSRPQETQYF.

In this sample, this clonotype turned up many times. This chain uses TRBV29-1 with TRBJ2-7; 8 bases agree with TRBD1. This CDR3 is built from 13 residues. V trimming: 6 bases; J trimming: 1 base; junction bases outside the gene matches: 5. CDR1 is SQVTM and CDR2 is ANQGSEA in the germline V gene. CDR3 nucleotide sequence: TGCAGCGTCCCAAGACAGGGGTCCTACGAGCAGTACTTC. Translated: CSVPRQGSYEQYF.

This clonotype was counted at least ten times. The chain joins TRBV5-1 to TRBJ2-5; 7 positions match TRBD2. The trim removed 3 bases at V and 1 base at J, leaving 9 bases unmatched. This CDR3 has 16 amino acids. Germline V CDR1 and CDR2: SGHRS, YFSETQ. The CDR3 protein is CASSSSTGTIQETQYF. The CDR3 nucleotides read TGCGCCAGCAGCTCCTCAACCGGGACTATCCAAGAGACCCAGTACTTC.

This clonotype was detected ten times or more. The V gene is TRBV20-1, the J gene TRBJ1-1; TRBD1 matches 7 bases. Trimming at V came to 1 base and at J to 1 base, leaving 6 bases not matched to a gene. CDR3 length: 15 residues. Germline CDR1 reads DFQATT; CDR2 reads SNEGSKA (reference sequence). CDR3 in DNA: TGCAGTGCTAGAGCCCCCGGACAGGAGAACACTGAAGCTTTCTTT. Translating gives CSARAPGQENTEAFF.